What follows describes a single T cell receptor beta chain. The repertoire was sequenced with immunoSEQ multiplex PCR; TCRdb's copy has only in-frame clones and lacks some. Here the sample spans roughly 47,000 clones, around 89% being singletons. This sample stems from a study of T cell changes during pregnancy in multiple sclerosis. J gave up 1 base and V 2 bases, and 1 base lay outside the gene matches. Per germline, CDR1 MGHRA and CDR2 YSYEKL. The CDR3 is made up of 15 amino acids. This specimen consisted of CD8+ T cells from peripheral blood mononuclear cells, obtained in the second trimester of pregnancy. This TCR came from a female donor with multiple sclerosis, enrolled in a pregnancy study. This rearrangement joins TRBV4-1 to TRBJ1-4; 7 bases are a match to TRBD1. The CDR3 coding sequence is TGCGCCAGCAGCCAAAGGGACAGAACTAATGAAAAACTGTTTTTT. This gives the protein CASSQRDRTNEKLFF.